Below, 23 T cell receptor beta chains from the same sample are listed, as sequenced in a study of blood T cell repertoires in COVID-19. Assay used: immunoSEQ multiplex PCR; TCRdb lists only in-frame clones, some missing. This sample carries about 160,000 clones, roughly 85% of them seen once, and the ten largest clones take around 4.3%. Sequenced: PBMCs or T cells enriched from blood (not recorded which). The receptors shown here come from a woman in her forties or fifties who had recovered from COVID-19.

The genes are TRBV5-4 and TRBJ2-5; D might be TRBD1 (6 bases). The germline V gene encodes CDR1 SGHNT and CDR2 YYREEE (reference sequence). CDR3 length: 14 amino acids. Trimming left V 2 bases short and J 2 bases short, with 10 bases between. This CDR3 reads CASSLRTEQETQYF. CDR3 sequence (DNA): TGTGCCAGCAGCTTAAGGACAGAGCAAGAGACCCAGTACTTC.

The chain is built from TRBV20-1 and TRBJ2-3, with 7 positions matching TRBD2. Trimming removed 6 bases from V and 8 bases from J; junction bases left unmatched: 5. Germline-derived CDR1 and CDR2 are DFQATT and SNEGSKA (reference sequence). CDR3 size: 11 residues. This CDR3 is CSATSGGTQYF. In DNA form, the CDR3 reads TGCAGTGCCACCTCGGGAGGTACGCAGTATTTT.

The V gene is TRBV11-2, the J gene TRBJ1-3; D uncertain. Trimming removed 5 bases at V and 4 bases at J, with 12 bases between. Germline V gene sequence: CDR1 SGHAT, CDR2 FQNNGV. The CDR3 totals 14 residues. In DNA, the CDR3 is TGTGCCAGCAGCGGCCTGGCGGAAGGAAACACCATATATTTT. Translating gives CASSGLAEGNTIYF.

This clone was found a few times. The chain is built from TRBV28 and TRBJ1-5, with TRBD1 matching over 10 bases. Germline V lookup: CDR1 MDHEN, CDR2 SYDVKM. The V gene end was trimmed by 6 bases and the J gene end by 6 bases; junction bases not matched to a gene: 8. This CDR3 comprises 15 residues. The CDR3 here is CASRPTTGGGQPQHF. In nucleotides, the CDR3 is TGTGCCAGCAGACCAACGACAGGGGGCGGTCAGCCCCAGCATTTT. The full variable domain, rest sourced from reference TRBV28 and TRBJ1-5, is DVKVTQSSRYLVKRTGEKVFLECVQDMDHENMFWYRQDPGLGLRLIYFSYDVKMKEKGDIPEGYSVSREKKERFSLILESASTNQTSMYLCASRPTTGGGQPQHFGDGTRLSIL.

CDR3 in amino acids: CASPPGQETRTEAFF. CDR3 DNA sequence: TGTGCCAGCCCGCCGGGACAGGAAACAAGGACTGAAGCTTTCTTT. The gene calls are TRBV18 and TRBJ1-1; 8 nucleotides match TRBD1. The CDR3 sequence is 15 residues long. The J segment lost 5 bases and the V segment lost 8 bases, leaving 13 bases of the junction unmatched. CDR1 and CDR2 (germline): KGHSH, LQKENI.

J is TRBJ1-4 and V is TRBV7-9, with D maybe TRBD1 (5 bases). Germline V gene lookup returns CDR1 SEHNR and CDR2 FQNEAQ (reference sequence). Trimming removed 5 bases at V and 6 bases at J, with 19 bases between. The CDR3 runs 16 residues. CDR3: CASSPKWVGGDEKLFF. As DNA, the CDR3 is TGTGCCAGCAGCCCAAAGTGGGTTGGGGGGGATGAAAAACTGTTTTTT.

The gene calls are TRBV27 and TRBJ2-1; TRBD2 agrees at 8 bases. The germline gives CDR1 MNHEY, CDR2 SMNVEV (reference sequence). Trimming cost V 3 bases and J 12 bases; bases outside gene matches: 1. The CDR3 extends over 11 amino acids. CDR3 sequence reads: CASSFAGGQFF. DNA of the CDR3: TGTGCCAGCAGTTTTGCGGGAGGGCAGTTCTTC.

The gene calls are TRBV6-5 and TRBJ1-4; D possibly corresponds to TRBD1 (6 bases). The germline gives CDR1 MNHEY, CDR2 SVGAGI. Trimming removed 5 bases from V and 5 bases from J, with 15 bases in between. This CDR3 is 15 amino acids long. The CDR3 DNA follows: TGTGCCAGCAGTCACAGGGCGTCGGGCAATGAAAAACTGTTTTTT. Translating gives CASSHRASGNEKLFF.

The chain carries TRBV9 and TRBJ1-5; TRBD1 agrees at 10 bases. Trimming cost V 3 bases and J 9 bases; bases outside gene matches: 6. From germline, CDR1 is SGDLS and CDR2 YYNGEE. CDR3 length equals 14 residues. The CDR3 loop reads CASSEGDRGRPQHF. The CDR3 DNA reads TGTGCCAGCAGCGAGGGCGACAGGGGGCGGCCCCAGCATTTT.

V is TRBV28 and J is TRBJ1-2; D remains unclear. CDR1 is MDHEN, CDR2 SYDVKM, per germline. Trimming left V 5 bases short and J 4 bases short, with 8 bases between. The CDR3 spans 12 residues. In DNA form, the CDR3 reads TGTGCCAGCAGTCCTCGTCGCTATGGCTACACCTTC. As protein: CASSPRRYGYTF.

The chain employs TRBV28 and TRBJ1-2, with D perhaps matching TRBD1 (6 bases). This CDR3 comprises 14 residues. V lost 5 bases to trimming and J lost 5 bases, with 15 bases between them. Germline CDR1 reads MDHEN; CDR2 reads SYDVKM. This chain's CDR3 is CASSPNTGLYGYTF. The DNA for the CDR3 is TGTGCCAGCAGTCCAAACACAGGGTTGTATGGCTACACCTTC.

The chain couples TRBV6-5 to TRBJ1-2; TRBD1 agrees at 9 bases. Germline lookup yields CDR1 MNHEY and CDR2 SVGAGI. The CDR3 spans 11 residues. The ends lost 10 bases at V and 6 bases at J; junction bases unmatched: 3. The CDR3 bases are TGTGCCACCCGACAGGGGGATGGCTACACCTTC. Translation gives CATRQGDGYTF.

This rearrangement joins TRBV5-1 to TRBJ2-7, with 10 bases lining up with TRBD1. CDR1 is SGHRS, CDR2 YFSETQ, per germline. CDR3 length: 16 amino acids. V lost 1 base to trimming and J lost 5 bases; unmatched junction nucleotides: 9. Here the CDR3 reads CASSLYGSGTGDEQYV. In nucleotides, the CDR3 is TGCGCCAGCAGCTTGTATGGATCAGGGACAGGGGACGAGCAGTACGTC.

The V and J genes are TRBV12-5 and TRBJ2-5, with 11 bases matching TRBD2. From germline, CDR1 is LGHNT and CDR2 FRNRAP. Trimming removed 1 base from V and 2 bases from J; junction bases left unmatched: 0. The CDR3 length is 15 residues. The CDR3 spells CASGLGLAGQETQYF. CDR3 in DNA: TGTGCTAGTGGTTTGGGACTAGCGGGGCAAGAGACCCAGTACTTC.

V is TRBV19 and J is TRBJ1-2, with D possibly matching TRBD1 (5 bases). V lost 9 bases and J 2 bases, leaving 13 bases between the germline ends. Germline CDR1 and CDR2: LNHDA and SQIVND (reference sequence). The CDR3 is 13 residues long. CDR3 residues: CASLSPGNYGYTF. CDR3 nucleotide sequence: TGTGCCAGCCTCTCCCCAGGGAACTATGGCTACACCTTC.

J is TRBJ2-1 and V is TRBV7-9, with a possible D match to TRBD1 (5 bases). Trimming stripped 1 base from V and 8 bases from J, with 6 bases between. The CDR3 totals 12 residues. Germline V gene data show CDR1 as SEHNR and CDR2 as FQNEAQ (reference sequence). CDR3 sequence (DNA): TGTGCCAGCAGCTTAGGGGGCCATGAGCAGTTCTTC. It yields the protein CASSLGGHEQFF.

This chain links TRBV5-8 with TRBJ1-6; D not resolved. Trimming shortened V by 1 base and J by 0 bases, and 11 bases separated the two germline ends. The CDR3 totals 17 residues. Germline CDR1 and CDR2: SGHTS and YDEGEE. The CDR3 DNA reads TGTGCCAGCAGCTTGTTTTCCCTCAGCTCCTATAATTCACCCCTCCACTTT. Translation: CASSLFSLSSYNSPLHF.

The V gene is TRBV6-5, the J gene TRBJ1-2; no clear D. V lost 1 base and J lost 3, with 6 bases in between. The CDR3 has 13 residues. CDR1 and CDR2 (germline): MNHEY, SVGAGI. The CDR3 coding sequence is TGTGCCAGCAGTTACTTGCAGGACTATGGCTACACCTTC. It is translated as CASSYLQDYGYTF.

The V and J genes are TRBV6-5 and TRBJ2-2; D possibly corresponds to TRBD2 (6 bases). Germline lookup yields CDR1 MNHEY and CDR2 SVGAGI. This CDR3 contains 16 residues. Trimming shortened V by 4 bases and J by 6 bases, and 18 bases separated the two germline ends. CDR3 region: CASSSGLFGTPGELFF. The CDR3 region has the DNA TGTGCCAGCAGTTCCGGACTATTCGGAACACCCGGGGAGCTGTTTTTT.

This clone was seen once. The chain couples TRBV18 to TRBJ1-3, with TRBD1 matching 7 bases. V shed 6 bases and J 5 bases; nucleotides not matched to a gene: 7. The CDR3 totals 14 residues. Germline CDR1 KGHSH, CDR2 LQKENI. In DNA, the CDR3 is TGTGCCAGCTCCCAGCCGGGACAGAGAAACACCATATATTTT. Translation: CASSQPGQRNTIYF.

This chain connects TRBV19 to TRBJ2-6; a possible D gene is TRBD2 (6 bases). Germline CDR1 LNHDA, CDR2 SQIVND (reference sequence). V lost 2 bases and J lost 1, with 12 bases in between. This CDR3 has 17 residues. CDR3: CASSISTRGSGANVLTF. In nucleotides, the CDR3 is TGTGCCAGTAGTATATCGACCCGGGGGTCTGGGGCCAACGTCCTGACTTTC.

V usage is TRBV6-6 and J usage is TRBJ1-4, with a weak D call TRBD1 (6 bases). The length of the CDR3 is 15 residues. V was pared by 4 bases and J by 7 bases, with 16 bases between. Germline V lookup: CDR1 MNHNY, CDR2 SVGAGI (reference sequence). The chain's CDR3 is CASSFHGLTGEKLFF. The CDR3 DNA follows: TGTGCCAGCAGTTTCCACGGTTTGACAGGTGAAAAACTGTTTTTT.

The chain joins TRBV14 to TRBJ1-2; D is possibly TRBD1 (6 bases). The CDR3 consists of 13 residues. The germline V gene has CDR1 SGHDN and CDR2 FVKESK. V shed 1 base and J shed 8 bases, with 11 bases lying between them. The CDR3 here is CASSQVWTAGYTF. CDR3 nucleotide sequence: TGTGCCAGCAGCCAAGTCTGGACAGCAGGCTACACCTTC.